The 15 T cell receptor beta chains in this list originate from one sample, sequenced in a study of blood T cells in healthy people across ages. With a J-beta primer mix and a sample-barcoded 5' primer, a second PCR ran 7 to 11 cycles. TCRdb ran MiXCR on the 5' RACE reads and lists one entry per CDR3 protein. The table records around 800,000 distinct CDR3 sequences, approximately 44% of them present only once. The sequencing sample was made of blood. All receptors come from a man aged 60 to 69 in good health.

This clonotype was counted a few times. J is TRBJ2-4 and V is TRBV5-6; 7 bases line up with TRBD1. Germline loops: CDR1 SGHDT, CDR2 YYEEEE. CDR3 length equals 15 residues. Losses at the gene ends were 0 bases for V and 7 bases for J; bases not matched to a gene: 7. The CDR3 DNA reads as TGTGCCAGCAGCTTGGTAGGGGGCCGACGGAACATTCAGTACTTC. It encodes CASSLVGGRRNIQYF.

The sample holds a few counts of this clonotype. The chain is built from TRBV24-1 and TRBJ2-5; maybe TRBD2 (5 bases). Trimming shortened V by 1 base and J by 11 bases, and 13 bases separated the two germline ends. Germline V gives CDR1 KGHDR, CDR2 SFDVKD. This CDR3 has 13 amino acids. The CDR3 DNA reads TGTGCCACCAGTGATTTTCGGGCCGGGGAGCAGTACTTC. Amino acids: CATSDFRAGEQYF.

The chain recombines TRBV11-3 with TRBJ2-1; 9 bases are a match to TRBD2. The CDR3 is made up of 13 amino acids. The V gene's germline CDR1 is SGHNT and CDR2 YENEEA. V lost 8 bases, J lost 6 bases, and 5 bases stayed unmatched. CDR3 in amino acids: CASGGGARNEQFF. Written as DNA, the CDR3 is TGTGCCAGCGGCGGGGGGGCCCGCAATGAGCAGTTCTTC.

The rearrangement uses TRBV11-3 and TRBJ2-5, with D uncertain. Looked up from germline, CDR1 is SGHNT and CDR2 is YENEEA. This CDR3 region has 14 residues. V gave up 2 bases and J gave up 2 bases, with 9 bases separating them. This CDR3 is CASSLSIQQETQYF. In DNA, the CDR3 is TGTGCCAGCAGCTTAAGTATACAGCAAGAGACCCAGTACTTC.

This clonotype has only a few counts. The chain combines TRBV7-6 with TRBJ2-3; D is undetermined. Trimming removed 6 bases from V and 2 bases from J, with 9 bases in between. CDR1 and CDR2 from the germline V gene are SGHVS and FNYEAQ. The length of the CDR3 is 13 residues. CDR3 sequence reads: CASSHETTDTQYF. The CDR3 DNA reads TGTGCCAGCAGTCACGAAACCACAGATACGCAGTATTTT.

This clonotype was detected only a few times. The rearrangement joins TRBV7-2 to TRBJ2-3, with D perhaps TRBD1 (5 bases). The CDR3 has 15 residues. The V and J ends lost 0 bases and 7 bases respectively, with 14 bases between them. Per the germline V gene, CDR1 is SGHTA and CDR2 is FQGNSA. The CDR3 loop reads CASSLATDAGYTQYF. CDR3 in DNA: TGTGCCAGCAGCTTAGCGACAGACGCTGGGTATACGCAGTATTTT.

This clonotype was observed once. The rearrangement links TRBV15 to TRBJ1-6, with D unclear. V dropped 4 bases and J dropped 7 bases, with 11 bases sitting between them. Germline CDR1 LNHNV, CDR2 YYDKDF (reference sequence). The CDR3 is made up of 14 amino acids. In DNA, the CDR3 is TGTGCCACCAGCAACAACAACCAGAATTCACCCCTCCACTTT. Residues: CATSNNNQNSPLHF.

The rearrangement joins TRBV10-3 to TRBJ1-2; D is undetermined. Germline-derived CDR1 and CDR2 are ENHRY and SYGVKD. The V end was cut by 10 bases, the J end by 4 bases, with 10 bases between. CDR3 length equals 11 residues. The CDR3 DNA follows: TGTGCCACAAGGGAATTCTATGGCTACACCTTC. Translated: CATREFYGYTF.

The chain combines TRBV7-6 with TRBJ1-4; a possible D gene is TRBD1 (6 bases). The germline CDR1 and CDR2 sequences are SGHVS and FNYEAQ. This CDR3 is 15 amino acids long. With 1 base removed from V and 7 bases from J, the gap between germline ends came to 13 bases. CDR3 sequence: CASSLVPQGGEKLFF. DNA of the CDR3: TGTGCCAGCAGCTTAGTACCCCAAGGGGGTGAAAAACTGTTTTTT.

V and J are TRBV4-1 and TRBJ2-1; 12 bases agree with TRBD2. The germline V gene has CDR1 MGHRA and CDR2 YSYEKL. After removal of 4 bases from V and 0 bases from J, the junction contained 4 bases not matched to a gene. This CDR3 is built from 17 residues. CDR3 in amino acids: CASSRETSGSSYNEQFF. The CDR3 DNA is TGCGCCAGCAGCCGAGAGACTAGCGGGAGCTCCTACAATGAGCAGTTCTTC.

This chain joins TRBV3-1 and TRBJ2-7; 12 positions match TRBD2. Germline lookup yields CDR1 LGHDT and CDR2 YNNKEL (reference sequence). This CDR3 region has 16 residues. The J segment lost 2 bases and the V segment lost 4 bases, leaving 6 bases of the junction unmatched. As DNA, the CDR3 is TGTGCCAGCAGCCGTGGGACTAGCGGGCTAACCTACGAGCAGTACTTC. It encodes CASSRGTSGLTYEQYF.

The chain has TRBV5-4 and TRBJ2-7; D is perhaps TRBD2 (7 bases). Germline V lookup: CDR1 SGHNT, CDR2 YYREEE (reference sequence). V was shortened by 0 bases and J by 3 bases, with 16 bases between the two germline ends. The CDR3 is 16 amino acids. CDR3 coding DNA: TGTGCCAGCAGCTTGGGAGGTTGGGGGGGCGGCTACGAGCAGTACTTC. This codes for CASSLGGWGGGYEQYF.

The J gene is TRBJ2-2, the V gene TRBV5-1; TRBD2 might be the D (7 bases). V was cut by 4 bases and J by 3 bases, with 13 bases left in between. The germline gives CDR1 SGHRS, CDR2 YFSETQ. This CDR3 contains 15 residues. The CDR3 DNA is TGCGCCAGCAGCCTCGGGGGGCTCGACACCGGGGAGCTGTTTTTT. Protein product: CASSLGGLDTGELFF.

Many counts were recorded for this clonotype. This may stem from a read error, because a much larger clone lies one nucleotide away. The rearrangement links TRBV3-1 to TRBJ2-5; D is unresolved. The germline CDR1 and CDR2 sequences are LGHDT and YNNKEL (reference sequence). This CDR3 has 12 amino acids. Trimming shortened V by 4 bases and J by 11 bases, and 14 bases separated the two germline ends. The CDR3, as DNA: TGTGCCAGCAGCCTAATAAAGAGTGAGCAGTACTTC. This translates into CASSLIKSEQYF.

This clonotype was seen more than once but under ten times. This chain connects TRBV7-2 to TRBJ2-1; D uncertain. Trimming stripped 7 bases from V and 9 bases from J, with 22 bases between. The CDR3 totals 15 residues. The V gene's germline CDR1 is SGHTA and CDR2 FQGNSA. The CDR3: CASIRGPPLKGEQFF. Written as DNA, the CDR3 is TGTGCCAGCATCCGCGGTCCCCCCCTGAAGGGTGAGCAGTTCTTC.